Below are 9 T cell receptor beta chains sequenced from a single sample in a study of post-analysis software for immune sequencing data. Study findings and constraints: Among 4 or 5 TRBV segments more frequent in patients than controls were TRBV5-6, TRBV5-1 and TRBV20-1.

The authors incorporated unique molecular identifiers into the TCR beta cDNA libraries. TCRdb independently ran MiXCR on the PCR reads; one entry per CDR3 protein. The sample holds some 690,000 distinct CDR3 sequences, approximately 60% seen once. No antigen is known for these receptors. Sequencing was carried out using blood. These TCRs come from a girl aged 2 to 9 with multiple sclerosis.

This clonotype turned up a few times. J is TRBJ2-7 and V is TRBV18; 11 bases match TRBD2. CDR3 length: 16 amino acids. Germline V gene sequence: CDR1 KGHSH, CDR2 LQKENI. V lost 3 bases and J lost 3; bases outside the gene matches: 7. The CDR3 spells CASSPFTGTSGYEQYF. In DNA form, the CDR3 reads TGTGCCAGCTCACCTTTTACCGGGACTAGCGGCTACGAGCAGTACTTC.

This rearrangement joins TRBV20-1 to TRBJ1-5; TRBD1 might be the D (6 bases). The CDR3 is 16 amino acids. V was shortened by 2 bases and J by 1 base, with 15 bases between the two germline ends. Germline-derived CDR1 and CDR2 are DFQATT and SNEGSKA (reference sequence). CDR3 in DNA: TGCAGTGCTAGATTGGGAGGGGGAAGCAGCAATCAGCCCCAGCATTTT. Its translation: CSARLGGGSSNQPQHF.

This clonotype was observed a few times. This chain links TRBV4-3 with TRBJ2-7; D unresolved. The CDR3 has 17 residues. V shed 0 bases and J shed 0 bases, with 15 bases lying between them. Germline assignment: CDR1 LGHNA and CDR2 YSLEER. CDR3 sequence reads: CASSQETADISSYEQYF. In nucleotides, the CDR3 is TGCGCCAGCAGCCAAGAAACGGCGGATATAAGCTCCTACGAGCAGTACTTC.

This clonotype was seen a handful of times. The chain uses TRBV20-1 and TRBJ2-3; D gene unclear. There are 13 residues in the CDR3. The ends were cut back, 0 bases at V and 2 bases at J, with 6 bases in the middle. Germline CDR1 DFQATT, CDR2 SNEGSKA (reference sequence). The CDR3 loop reads CSARDPLTDTQYF. The CDR3 DNA reads as TGCAGTGCTAGAGATCCCCTCACAGATACGCAGTATTTT.

For this clonotype: Since a much larger clone is just one base distant, this may be a read error. This sequence joins TRBV27 and TRBJ1-1; TRBD1 matches 7 bases. The V gene end was trimmed by 4 bases and the J gene end by 1 base; junction bases not matched to a gene: 0. Germline lookup yields CDR1 MNHEY and CDR2 SMNVEV (reference sequence). CDR3 length: 13 residues. Written as DNA, the CDR3 is TGTGCCAGCAGTTGGGACAGGAACACTGAAGCTTTCTTT. Translating gives CASSWDRNTEAFF.

The chain uses TRBV5-1 and TRBJ2-3, with 9 bases matching TRBD2. V dropped 0 bases and J dropped 2; count of bases not matched to a gene: 1. There are 15 residues in the CDR3. CDR1 is SGHRS, CDR2 YFSETQ, per germline. CDR3 residues: CASSLERGDTDTQYF. Here the CDR3 DNA reads TGCGCCAGCAGCTTGGAGCGGGGGGACACAGATACGCAGTATTTT.

The V and J genes are TRBV21-1 and TRBJ2-3; the DNA was not used to check the table's D call, TRBD1. TRBV21-1 is given as a pseudogene. The CDR3 spans 20 residues. CDR3 loop: CASSTRPPSAGGASTDTQYF. Written as DNA, the CDR3 is TGTGCCAGCAGCACGCGCCCCCCCTCCGCGGGGGGGGCGAGCACAGATACGCAGTATTTT.

This chain connects TRBV20-1 to TRBJ2-5, with a tentative D call TRBD1 (6 bases). This CDR3 comprises 15 residues. In germline, CDR1 is DFQATT, CDR2 SNEGSKA (reference sequence). V was pared by 6 bases and J by 4 bases, with 21 bases between. For the CDR3, the DNA is TGCAGTGCCCTTACAGGGTTAGGGGTAGGAGAGACCCAGTACTTC. The encoded protein is CSALTGLGVGETQYF.

The CDR3 loop is CTVGKGDNGVETQYF. The CDR3 region has the DNA TGCACCGTCGGGAAGGGGGACAACGGCGTGGAGACCCAGTACTTC. V usage is TRBV20-1 and J usage is TRBJ2-5, with D perhaps TRBD1 (6 bases). CDR1 and CDR2 from the germline V gene are DFQATT and SNEGSKA (reference sequence). This CDR3 contains 15 residues.